What follows are 13 T cell receptor beta chains derived from one specimen sequenced in a study of control samples from healthy donors and cancer patients. The repertoire was sequenced with immunoSEQ multiplex PCR; TCRdb's copy has only in-frame clones and lacks some. The table includes tens of thousands of clones, just under 90% detected once. The sample comprised PBMCs. The receptors were sampled from a woman aged 40-49 years with lung cancer.

This clone appeared a single time. This chain joins TRBV7-8 and TRBJ2-7, with 11 bases matching TRBD2. Unmatched junction bases numbered 8, after V lost 4 bases and J lost 6 bases. The CDR3 has 15 residues. Germline CDR1 reads SGHVS; CDR2 reads FQNEAQ. CDR3 in DNA: TGTGCCAGCAGCTCCCTTAGCGGGGGGGCTGTCGAGCAGTACTTC. It specifies CASSSLSGGAVEQYF.

The rearrangement joins TRBV24-1 to TRBJ1-1; no firm D call. CDR1 and CDR2 from the germline V gene are KGHDR and SFDVKD. The CDR3 contains 13 residues. Trimming stripped 7 bases from V and 4 bases from J, with 12 bases between. The DNA for the CDR3 is TGTGCCACCAGAGACGGGGTGGGCACTGAAGCTTTCTTT. It encodes CATRDGVGTEAFF.

The chain recombines TRBV11-2 with TRBJ2-1; 12 bases are a match to TRBD2. This CDR3 contains 14 residues. The J segment lost 4 bases and the V segment lost 7 bases, leaving 2 bases of the junction unmatched. Per the germline V gene, CDR1 is SGHAT and CDR2 is FQNNGV. CDR3 sequence reads: CASTTSGGYNEQFF. The CDR3 coding sequence is TGTGCCAGCACCACTAGCGGGGGGTACAATGAGCAGTTCTTC.

The chain carries TRBV6-5 and TRBJ2-3; TRBD1 matches at 8 bases. Germline assignment: CDR1 MNHEY and CDR2 SVGAGI. V was pared by 7 bases and J by 1 base, with 1 base of the junction left unmatched. The CDR3 is 13 residues long. The CDR3 nucleotides are TGTGCCAGCAAGACAGGGGGCACAGATACGCAGTATTTT. Protein sequence: CASKTGGTDTQYF.

Points on this clone: Other nucleotide sequences in the sample specify the same CDR3. The chain recombines TRBV9 with TRBJ2-1; D may match TRBD1 or TRBD2 (5 bases each). Trimming pared 0 bases from V and 1 base from J, leaving 8 bases between. Germline lookup yields CDR1 SGDLS and CDR2 YYNGEE. The CDR3 sequence is 15 residues long. CDR3 coding DNA: TGTGCCAGCAGCGTAGCGGGGCGATCCTACAATGAGCAGTTCTTC. It codes for CASSVAGRSYNEQFF.

This clone is medium-sized (0.01 to 0.1%). The chain is built from TRBV6-1 and TRBJ1-3; D not resolved. CDR3 length: 14 residues. V lost 3 bases and J 2 bases, leaving 8 bases between the germline ends. Germline V lookup: CDR1 MNHNS, CDR2 SASEGT. CDR3 protein: CASSDKVAGNTIYF. The DNA of the CDR3 is TGTGCCAGCAGTGACAAGGTAGCTGGAAACACCATATATTTT.

The chain carries TRBV20-1 and TRBJ1-1, with unresolved D. CDR3 size: 11 residues. CDR1 DFQATT and CDR2 SNEGSKA come from the germline V gene (reference sequence). Trimming took 1 base from V and 11 from J, leaving 11 bases between them. CDR3 in DNA: TGCAGTGCTAGAGGAGGCATTACGGCTTTCTTT. Residues: CSARGGITAFF.

This sequence joins TRBV2 and TRBJ1-1; 8 positions agree with TRBD1. CDR3 length equals 16 residues. V dropped 6 bases and J dropped 4; count of bases not matched to a gene: 13. Germline loops: CDR1 SNHLY, CDR2 FYNNEI. CDR3 DNA sequence: TGTGCCAGCAGATCGCGGACAGGGTGGAGGACCACTGAAGCTTTCTTT. It is translated as CASRSRTGWRTTEAFF.

The V call is TRBV28, the J call TRBJ1-1; TRBD1 matches 9 bases. The CDR3 has 14 residues. Trimming took 8 bases from V and 1 from J; bases not matched to a gene: 5. CDR1 and CDR2 from the germline V gene are MDHEN and SYDVKM. CDR3 bases: TGTGCCAGCCCGGGACAGGGAGGGAACACTGAAGCTTTCTTT. Translated: CASPGQGGNTEAFF. Filled out from reference TRBV28 and TRBJ1-1, the complete variable domain reads DVKVTQSSRYLVKRTGEKVFLECVQDMDHENMFWYRQDPGLGLRLIYFSYDVKMKEKGDIPEGYSVSREKKERFSLILESASTNQTSMYLCASPGQGGNTEAFFGQGTRLTVV.

V usage is TRBV11-3 and J usage is TRBJ2-1; TRBD2 matches 8 bases. CDR1 is SGHNT and CDR2 is YENEEA in the germline V gene. The CDR3 loop spans 17 amino acids. Trimming removed 0 bases from V and 5 bases from J; junction bases left unmatched: 9. The CDR3 bases are TGTGCCAGCAGCTTAGAGGGCGGGGGGCTTAGGCACAATGAGCAGTTCTTC. This codes for CASSLEGGGLRHNEQFF.

The V call is TRBV21-1, the J call TRBJ2-7; TRBD2, as called in the table, went unchecked against the DNA. TRBV21-1 corresponds to a pseudogene. CDR3 length equals 13 residues. As DNA, the CDR3 is TGTGCCAGCACCTCCGGGAGATCGATCGAGCAGTACTTC. Amino acids: CASTSGRSIEQYF.

The chain has TRBV11-3 and TRBJ2-7, with TRBD1 matching 7 bases. Germline lookup yields CDR1 SGHNT and CDR2 YENEEA. Germline trimming cut 5 bases from V and 6 bases from J; bases unmatched to any gene: 10. The CDR3 loop spans 14 amino acids. The CDR3 sequence is CASSTRQGMGEQYF. The CDR3 DNA follows: TGTGCCAGCAGCACTCGACAGGGAATGGGCGAGCAGTACTTC.

The chain links TRBV7-2 to TRBJ1-2; D is perhaps TRBD1 (5 bases). Germline V gene lookup returns CDR1 SGHTA and CDR2 FQGNSA. The V end lost 0 bases, the J end lost 2 bases, and 7 bases lay between the germline ends. The CDR3 loop spans 14 amino acids. CDR3 DNA: TGTGCCAGCAGCTTAGCGCGGGGGAACTATGGCTACACCTTC. Protein product: CASSLARGNYGYTF.